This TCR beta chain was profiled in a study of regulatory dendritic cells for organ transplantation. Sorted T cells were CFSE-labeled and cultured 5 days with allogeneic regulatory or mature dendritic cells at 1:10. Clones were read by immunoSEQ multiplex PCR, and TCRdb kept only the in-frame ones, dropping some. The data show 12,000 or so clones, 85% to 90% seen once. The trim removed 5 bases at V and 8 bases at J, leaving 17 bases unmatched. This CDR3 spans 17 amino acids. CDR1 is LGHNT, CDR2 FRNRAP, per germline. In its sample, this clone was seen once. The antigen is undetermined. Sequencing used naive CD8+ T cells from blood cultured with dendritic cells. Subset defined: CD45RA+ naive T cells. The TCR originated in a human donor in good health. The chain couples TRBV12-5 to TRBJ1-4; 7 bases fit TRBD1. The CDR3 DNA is TGTGCTAGTGGTCCCGGGGGAAGGGGGCCGTATCGCGAAAAACTGTTTTTT. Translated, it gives CASGPGGRGPYREKLFF.